One and the same sample provided the 4 T cell receptor beta chains below, sequenced in a study of regulatory T cells in long-lasting Graves disease. Assembly of TCR beta libraries relied on iRepertoire HTBI primers together with Arm-PCR of CDR3 regions. MiXCR, applied by TCRdb to the multiplex PCR reads, yields one record per CDR3 protein. The table shows 430,000 or so distinct CDR3 sequences, with roughly 21% occurring only once. As to time point: persistent/refractory GD, antithyroid drugs over 5 years with positive TRAb. PBMC-derived RNA was used for the TCR library. The starting material was peripheral blood mononuclear cells (PBMCs), obtained when the disease was refractory, from a patient treated with antithyroid drugs. The receptor set was obtained from a female donor with Graves disease.

This clonotype showed up just a few times. The rearrangement links TRBV5-1 to TRBJ1-1, with D hard to call. CDR1 and CDR2 from the germline V gene are SGHRS and YFSETQ. The CDR3 totals 14 residues. Trimming left V 2 bases short and J 0 bases short, with 8 bases between. The CDR3 DNA reads TGCGCCAGCAGCTTACAGAATCTGAACACTGAAGCTTTCTTT. It codes for CASSLQNLNTEAFF.

This clonotype has ten or more counts. V and J are TRBV6-5 and TRBJ1-1; tentative D call: TRBD1 (6 bases). The CDR3 is 16 amino acids. CDR1 and CDR2 from the germline V gene are MNHEY and SVGAGI. Trimming left V 0 bases short and J 1 base short, with 12 bases between. As DNA, the CDR3 is TGTGCCAGCAGTTACTCGTTGGGGGCCGGGAACACTGAAGCTTTCTTT. This encodes CASSYSLGAGNTEAFF.

The table lists this clonotype with a few counts. The genes are TRBV14 and TRBJ2-5; D is unclear. The CDR3 length is 14 residues. V shed 0 bases and J shed 5 bases, with 10 bases lying between them. CDR1 is SGHDN, CDR2 FVKESK, per germline. The chain's CDR3 is CASSQENSFETQYF. CDR3 bases: TGTGCCAGCAGCCAAGAAAACAGTTTCGAGACCCAGTACTTC.

The table lists this clonotype with many counts. This rearrangement joins TRBV12-3 or TRBV12-4 to TRBJ2-7; tentatively, D is TRBD2 (6 bases). V was cut by 3 bases and J by 3 bases, with 12 bases left in between. The CDR3 length is 14 residues. The CDR3 loop reads CASSFMGGFYEQYF. CDR3 DNA sequence: TGTGCCAGCAGTTTCATGGGAGGATTCTACGAGCAGTACTTC.